The entry below describes one T cell receptor beta chain. Its specificity is not known. This specimen belongs to a study of identical twins. Findings and limits, study-wide: Beta out-of-frame twin sharing showed a weaker excess. The authors noted that invariant MAIT and iNKT cells could partly confound zero-insertion analyses.

Trimming stripped 2 bases from V and 2 bases from J, with 15 bases between. Germline V gene sequence: CDR1 MNHEY, CDR2 SVGEGT. CDR3 size: 16 residues. TCRdb re-derived calls from the 5' RACE reads in MiXCR, one entry per CDR3 protein. The sample carries some 760,000 distinct CDR3 sequences, over 15% recorded once. These data are also associated with another study on T cells expressing NK-cell markers. That report notes: The CD3+CD56-NKG2C+ fraction was also led by these clonotypes in a few donors.

The chain is built from TRBV6-2 or TRBV6-3 and TRBJ1-1; D not resolved. Sequenced material: PBMCs. This TCR came from a woman between 18 and 30 years old in good health. The CDR3 nucleotides are TGTGCCAGCAGTTACCCCGAACGGGAGAGAAACACTGAAGCTTTCTTT. Translating it yields CASSYPERERNTEAFF.